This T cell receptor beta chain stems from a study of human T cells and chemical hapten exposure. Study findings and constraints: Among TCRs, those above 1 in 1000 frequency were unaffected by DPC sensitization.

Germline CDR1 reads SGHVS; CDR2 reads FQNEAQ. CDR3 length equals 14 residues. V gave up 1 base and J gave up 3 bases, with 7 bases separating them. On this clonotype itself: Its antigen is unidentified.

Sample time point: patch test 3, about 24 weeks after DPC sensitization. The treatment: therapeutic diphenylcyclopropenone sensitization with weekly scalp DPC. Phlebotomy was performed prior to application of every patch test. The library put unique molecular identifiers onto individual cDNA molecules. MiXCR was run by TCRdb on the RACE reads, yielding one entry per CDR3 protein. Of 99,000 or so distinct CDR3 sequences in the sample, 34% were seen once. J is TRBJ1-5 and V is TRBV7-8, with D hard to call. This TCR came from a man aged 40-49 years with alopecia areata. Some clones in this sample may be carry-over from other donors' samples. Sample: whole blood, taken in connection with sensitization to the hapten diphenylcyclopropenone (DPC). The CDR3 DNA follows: TGTGCCAGCAGCTTAGATGGGAACAATCAGCCCCAGCATTTT. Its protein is CASSLDGNNQPQHF.